These 25 T cell receptor beta chains share one sample of origin, sequenced in a study of cytomegalovirus exposure and HLA in healthy donors. PCR employed 60 Vbeta and 13 Jbeta primers. Assay used: immunoSEQ multiplex PCR; TCRdb lists only in-frame clones, some missing. The ten most abundant clones cover less than 2% of a sample with some 67,000 clones. Sequenced input: PBMCs. The receptors shown here come from a woman younger than 45 in good health and CMV-seronegative.

J is TRBJ1-1 and V is TRBV6-6; D is undetermined. The CDR3 totals 16 residues. The germline CDR1 and CDR2 sequences are MNHNY and SVGAGI (reference sequence). The V gene lost 2 bases and the J gene lost 3 bases, with 16 bases spanning the gap. CDR3 coding DNA: TGTGCCAGCAGTTACGGGCATACCGAATTGGACACTGAAGCTTTCTTT. This translates into CASSYGHTELDTEAFF.

V gene TRBV30 combines with J gene TRBJ1-2; 7 nucleotides agree with TRBD1. This CDR3 contains 12 residues. After removal of 1 base from V and 8 bases from J, the junction contained 4 bases not matched to a gene. Per germline, CDR1 GTSNPN and CDR2 SVGIG (reference sequence). The CDR3 nucleotides read TGTGCCTGGAGTGGCGGACAGGAAGGCTACACCTTC. This translates into CAWSGGQEGYTF.

This chain links TRBV5-6 with TRBJ2-2; TRBD2 might be the D (5 bases). The CDR3 contains 14 residues. V shed 7 bases and J shed 2 bases, with 12 bases lying between them. From germline, CDR1 is SGHDT and CDR2 YYEEEE. The CDR3 bases are TGTGCCAGCGGACCCGGGGTCAACACCGGGGAGCTGTTTTTT. It translates to CASGPGVNTGELFF.

V usage is TRBV9 and J usage is TRBJ2-7; 12 bases map to TRBD2. V lost 1 base, J lost 5 bases, and 4 bases stayed unmatched. Looked up from germline, CDR1 is SGDLS and CDR2 is YYNGEE. The CDR3 is 15 residues long. CDR3 in amino acids: CASSVLAGGPNEQYF. DNA of the CDR3: TGTGCCAGCAGCGTACTAGCGGGAGGGCCTAACGAGCAGTACTTC. The variable domain in full, completed from reference TRBV9 and TRBJ2-7, reads DSGVTQTPKHLITATGQRVTLRCSPRSGDLSVYWYQQSLDQGLQFLIQYYNGEERAKGNILERFSAQQFPDLHSELNLSSLELGDSALYFCASSVLAGGPNEQYFGPGTRLTVT.

J is TRBJ2-3 and V is TRBV30, with 11 nucleotides matching TRBD2. V lost 0 bases, J lost 0 bases, and 2 bases stayed unmatched. The CDR3 extends over 16 amino acids. In germline, CDR1 is GTSNPN, CDR2 SVGIG (reference sequence). Here the CDR3 reads CAWSVRTSGSTDTQYF. The CDR3 DNA sequence: TGTGCCTGGAGTGTACGGACTAGCGGGAGCACAGATACGCAGTATTTT. The variable domain in full, with the rest retrieved from reference TRBV30 and TRBJ2-3, is SQTIHQWPATLVQPVGSPLSLECTVEGTSNPNLYWYRQAAGRGLQLLFYSVGIGQISSEVPQNLSASRPQDRQFILSSKKLLLSDSGFYLCAWSVRTSGSTDTQYFGPGTRLTVL.

The V call is TRBV6-6, the J call TRBJ2-1, with unresolved D. In germline, CDR1 is MNHNY, CDR2 SVGAGI (reference sequence). Deletions cut 6 bases from V and 4 bases from J, with 13 bases between. The CDR3 has 14 amino acids. As DNA, the CDR3 is TGTGCCAGCAGCCACGGTCGCGTTTACAATGAGCAGTTCTTC. Translation: CASSHGRVYNEQFF.

V is TRBV7-9 and J is TRBJ1-4; 7 nucleotides agree with TRBD1. The CDR3 runs to 14 residues. Germline V gene data show CDR1 as SEHNR and CDR2 as FQNEAQ (reference sequence). Trimming took 5 bases from V and 4 from J; bases not matched to a gene: 4. The CDR3 nucleotides read TGTGCCAGCAGCCTGACAGGGTTTAATGAAAAACTGTTTTTT. It codes for CASSLTGFNEKLFF.

V is TRBV6-6 and J is TRBJ1-2, with TRBD1 matching over 10 bases. Germline CDR1 is MNHNY and CDR2 is SVGAGI (reference sequence). The CDR3 spans 14 residues. V trimming: 5 bases; J trimming: 2 bases; junction bases outside the gene matches: 2. CDR3 sequence (DNA): TGTGCCAGCAGTCGACAGGGGGCCAACTATGGCTACACCTTC. This codes for CASSRQGANYGYTF.

This chain joins TRBV13 and TRBJ1-6, with a weak D call TRBD1 (5 bases). Germline assignment: CDR1 PRHDT and CDR2 FYEKMQ (reference sequence). Trimming removed 0 bases from V and 11 bases from J, with 11 bases in between. The CDR3 runs 14 residues. DNA of the CDR3: TGTGCCAGCAGCTTAGGCCAGGGCAGGGCACCCCTCCACTTT. It specifies CASSLGQGRAPLHF.

The rearrangement joins TRBV10-1 to TRBJ2-3; TRBD1 might be the D (6 bases). The CDR3 has 15 amino acids. Per the germline V gene, CDR1 is WNHNN and CDR2 is SYGVQD (reference sequence). Trimming pared 0 bases from V and 2 bases from J, leaving 9 bases between. DNA for the CDR3: TGCGCCAGCAGTGAGTCACGGGACACCACAGATACGCAGTATTTT. Translation gives CASSESRDTTDTQYF.

The rearrangement links TRBV9 to TRBJ1-2, with TRBD1 matching 7 bases. The germline V gene has CDR1 SGDLS and CDR2 YYNGEE. This CDR3 has 19 amino acids. V shed 3 bases and J 0 bases; nucleotides not matched to a gene: 17. The CDR3 DNA reads TGTGCCAGCAGCGAGTCGCGGGGGGCAGGGGGACTAACTAACTATGGCTACACCTTC. Amino acid sequence: CASSESRGAGGLTNYGYTF.

The chain has TRBV7-9 and TRBJ1-6, with D possibly TRBD1 on 6 matching bases. Germline V gene data show CDR1 as SEHNR and CDR2 as FQNEAQ (reference sequence). Trimming removed 11 bases at V and 4 bases at J, with 12 bases between. The CDR3 runs to 13 residues. The CDR3 DNA reads as TGTGCCTCCCGGGACACATATAATTCACCCCTCCACTTT. It codes for CASRDTYNSPLHF.

This chain joins TRBV5-6 and TRBJ2-7; perhaps TRBD2 as D (5 bases). The CDR3 consists of 16 residues. Germline V gene lookup returns CDR1 SGHDT and CDR2 YYEEEE. Trimming removed 2 bases from V and 0 bases from J, with 15 bases in between. CDR3 amino acids: CASSFPRTGYSYEQYF. The CDR3 DNA is TGTGCCAGCAGCTTCCCCAGGACGGGGTACTCCTACGAGCAGTACTTC.

The genes are TRBV18 and TRBJ2-3, with 8 bases lining up with TRBD1. Germline values: CDR1 KGHSH, CDR2 LQKENI. The CDR3 has 14 amino acids. V was clipped by 3 bases and J by 4 bases; unmatched bases: 3. CDR3 DNA sequence: TGTGCCAGCTCACCGGGACAGGTGTCAGATACGCAGTATTTT. It encodes CASSPGQVSDTQYF.

V usage is TRBV6-1 and J usage is TRBJ1-1, with D tentatively TRBD1 (5 bases). Trimming left V 2 bases short and J 1 base short, with 11 bases between. Germline values: CDR1 MNHNS, CDR2 SASEGT. This CDR3 spans 15 amino acids. The CDR3 nucleotides are TGTGCCAGCAGTGAAAACTTTCAGGGGAACACTGAAGCTTTCTTT. This translates into CASSENFQGNTEAFF.

The chain links TRBV6-5 to TRBJ1-2; TRBD1 is a possible D gene (6 bases). V gave up 6 bases and J gave up 8 bases, with 16 bases separating them. There are 13 residues in the CDR3. Germline V gene lookup returns CDR1 MNHEY and CDR2 SVGAGI. The CDR3 sequence is CASRGPGARGYTF. CDR3 nucleotides: TGTGCCAGCAGAGGTCCAGGGGCGCGAGGCTACACCTTC.

This chain links TRBV15 with TRBJ2-1; D might be TRBD2 (6 bases). V shed 3 bases and J shed 3 bases, with 12 bases lying between them. CDR1 and CDR2 from the germline V gene are LNHNV and YYDKDF (reference sequence). There are 15 residues in the CDR3. CDR3: CATSSGSLNYNEQFF. Here the CDR3 DNA reads TGTGCCACCAGCAGCGGGAGTCTTAACTACAATGAGCAGTTCTTC.

This chain connects TRBV7-3 to TRBJ1-2; 7 bases line up with TRBD1. Trimming at V came to 6 bases and at J to 8 bases, leaving 9 bases not matched to a gene. This CDR3 region has 13 residues. Germline V gene lookup returns CDR1 SGHTA and CDR2 FQGTGA. The CDR3 protein is CASSLGQEGGYTF. The CDR3 DNA sequence: TGTGCCAGCAGTTTAGGACAGGAGGGGGGCTACACCTTC. Supplemented by reference TRBV7-3 and TRBJ1-2, the full variable domain reads GAGVSQTPSNKVTEKGKYVELRCDPISGHTALYWYRQSLGQGPEFLIYFQGTGAADDSGLPNDRFFAVRPEGSVSTLKIQRTERGDSAVYLCASSLGQEGGYTFGSGTRLTVV.

The V gene is TRBV7-9, the J gene TRBJ1-2; D may be TRBD1 (6 bases). Trimming left V 6 bases short and J 7 bases short, with 12 bases between. Germline assignment: CDR1 SEHNR and CDR2 FQNEAQ (reference sequence). The CDR3 has 12 amino acids. CDR3 sequence reads: CASSSGDSGYTF. DNA for the CDR3: TGTGCCAGCAGTTCAGGGGATAGTGGCTACACCTTC.

J is TRBJ1-2 and V is TRBV30, with D unresolved. V lost 5 bases and J lost 4, with 14 bases in between. Germline V gene data show CDR1 as GTSNPN and CDR2 as SVGIG (reference sequence). The CDR3 runs 13 residues. The CDR3 DNA follows: TGTGCCTGGGCCCACAGTTCTCTCTATGGCTACACCTTC. Amino acid sequence: CAWAHSSLYGYTF.

The chain has TRBV4-1 and TRBJ1-2; D may be TRBD1 (5 bases). This CDR3 comprises 16 residues. The ends were cut back, 4 bases at V and 3 bases at J, with 18 bases in the middle. Germline CDR1 and CDR2: MGHRA and YSYEKL. CDR3 coding DNA: TGCGCCAGCAGCCTATCTCCCATCCAAGGGGACTATGGCTACACCTTC. Amino acids: CASSLSPIQGDYGYTF.

The rearrangement joins TRBV7-9 to TRBJ2-2; no reliable D call. The germline V gene encodes CDR1 SEHNR and CDR2 FQNEAQ (reference sequence). Trimming removed 3 bases from V and 8 bases from J, with 16 bases in between. CDR3 length: 15 residues. The CDR3 bases are TGTGCCAGCAGCTTGGTTTCTACCGGTATAGGGGAGCTGTTTTTT. Residues: CASSLVSTGIGELFF.

The chain is built from TRBV5-1 and TRBJ1-1; D possibly corresponds to TRBD1 (5 bases). Trimming left V 4 bases short and J 4 bases short, with 14 bases between. Germline CDR1 and CDR2: SGHRS and YFSETQ. The CDR3 consists of 14 residues. The CDR3 nucleotides are TGCGCCAGCAGCGACCCCCAGGGAGGCACTGAAGCTTTCTTT. It codes for CASSDPQGGTEAFF.

The chain carries TRBV27 and TRBJ2-3, with 9 bases fitting TRBD1. The CDR3 loop spans 15 amino acids. Germline loops: CDR1 MNHEY, CDR2 SMNVEV (reference sequence). J was trimmed by 1 base and V by 6 bases; bases with no gene match: 5. This CDR3 reads CASSWDRVGTDTQYF. The CDR3 nucleotides are TGTGCCAGCAGCTGGGACAGGGTAGGCACAGATACGCAGTATTTT.

The genes are TRBV19 and TRBJ1-1; the match to TRBD1 covers 7 bases. Per germline, CDR1 LNHDA and CDR2 SQIVND (reference sequence). CDR3 size: 14 residues. Germline trimming cut 7 bases from V and 0 bases from J; bases unmatched to any gene: 5. The CDR3 protein is CASMHRGMNTEAFF. Here the CDR3 DNA reads TGTGCCAGTATGCACAGGGGAATGAACACTGAAGCTTTCTTT.